This is a list of T cell receptor beta chains from one sample in a study of blood T cell repertoires in COVID-19. Assay: immunoSEQ multiplex PCR; the TCRdb copy retains only in-frame clones and omits some. There are approximately 120,000 clones in the sample; 65% to 85% occur only once, and about 18% lies in the top ten. The material sequenced was peripheral blood. Receptors were obtained from a young man with COVID-19, enrolled during active disease. Both conserved end residues are part of each CDR3. D genes are given only for firm matches. Not every row has a clone size; where given, it reads once, few, many or a size class.

abundance	v_gene	d_gene	j_gene	CDR3aa	CDR3nt
NA	TRBV7-9	NA	TRBJ2-7	CASSLGLVGNHEQYF	TGTGCCAGCAGCTTAGGACTAGTTGGGAACCACGAGCAGTACTTC
NA	TRBV6-5	TRBD1	TRBJ2-3	CASSTGTALADTQYF	TGTGCCAGCAGTACCGGGACAGCGCTCGCAGATACGCAGTATTTT
NA	TRBV30	NA	TRBJ2-7	CAWSVLGDEQYF	TGTGCCTGGAGTGTACTAGGAGACGAGCAGTACTTC
NA	TRBV7-9	NA	TRBJ1-2	CASSWAGAKGYTF	TGTGCCAGCAGCTGGGCAGGCGCGAAAGGCTACACCTTC
NA	TRBV6-5	NA	TRBJ1-4	CASLRGTALDEKLFF	TGTGCCAGCCTACGGGGTACAGCTTTGGATGAAAAACTGTTTTTT
NA	TRBV7-2	TRBD1	TRBJ1-2	CASRHGDRAYGYTF	TGTGCCAGCAGACATGGGGACAGGGCCTATGGCTACACCTTC
NA	TRBV30	TRBD1	TRBJ1-2	CAWSASGGVGSYDGYTF	TGTGCCTGGAGTGCCTCAGGGGGCGTGGGATCCTACGATGGCTACACCTTC
NA	TRBV10-3	NA	TRBJ2-1	CAIRAESSYNEQFF	TGTGCCATCAGGGCTGAAAGCTCCTACAATGAGCAGTTCTTC
NA	TRBV19	NA	TRBJ1-1	CASGRESTEAFF	TGTGCCAGTGGAAGGGAGAGCACTGAAGCTTTCTTT
NA	TRBV4-2	NA	TRBJ1-2	CASSPMGANYGYTF	TGTGCCAGCAGCCCCATGGGGGCGAACTATGGCTACACCTTC
NA	TRBV10-3	NA	TRBJ1-2	CAISELRVRYGYTF	TGTGCCATCAGTGAACTCCGGGTTCGCTATGGCTACACCTTC
once	TRBV2	TRBD1	TRBJ1-4	CASSSRQGKNEKLFF	TGTGCCAGCAGTTCCCGACAGGGAAAGAATGAAAAACTGTTTTTT
NA	TRBV5-4	TRBD2	TRBJ2-4	CASSPSGRGAKNIQYF	TGTGCCAGCAGCCCTAGCGGGAGAGGGGCCAAAAACATTCAGTACTTC
NA	TRBV4-1	TRBD1	TRBJ2-1	CASSRDSYNEQFF	TGCGCCAGCAGCCGGGACAGCTACAATGAGCAGTTCTTC
NA	TRBV5-1	NA	TRBJ2-1	CASSLGRQANEQFF	TGCGCCAGCAGCTTGGGTCGACAGGCCAATGAGCAGTTCTTC
NA	TRBV30	TRBD1	TRBJ2-4	CAWRGTGGGFGIQYF	TGTGCCTGGAGGGGGACAGGGGGCGGTTTCGGCATTCAGTACTTC
NA	TRBV5-1	TRBD2	TRBJ2-5	CASSPLTSGVGETQYF	TGCGCCAGCAGCCCACTGACTAGCGGGGTAGGGGAGACCCAGTACTTC
NA	TRBV30	NA	TRBJ1-5	CAWSGGIGNQPQHF	TGTGCCTGGAGTGGAGGTATCGGCAATCAGCCCCAGCATTTT
NA	TRBV25-1	NA	TRBJ2-1	CASSADRRPYNEQFF	TGTGCCAGCAGTGCTGACAGGAGACCTTACAATGAGCAGTTCTTC
NA	TRBV5-1	TRBD2	TRBJ2-2	CASSTTSGVNTGELFF	TGCGCCAGCAGCACAACTAGCGGGGTGAACACCGGGGAGCTGTTTTTT
NA	TRBV6-4	NA	TRBJ2-1	CASRSQGPYNEQFF	TGTGCCAGCAGATCACAGGGCCCCTACAATGAGCAGTTCTTC
NA	TRBV27	NA	TRBJ1-4	CASSPIDRTHEKLFF	TGTGCCAGCAGTCCCATCGACAGGACCCATGAAAAACTGTTTTTT
once	TRBV6-2/TRBV6-3	NA	TRBJ2-1	CASTPTQTYHNEQFF	TGTGCCAGCACCCCGACACAAACTTACCACAATGAGCAGTTCTTC
NA	TRBV7-2	TRBD2	TRBJ2-5	CASSLGGTSGGETQYF	TGTGCCAGCAGCTTAGGCGGGACTAGCGGGGGTGAGACCCAGTACTTC
NA	TRBV4-1	NA	TRBJ1-4	CASSHPAGLYSPTNEKLFF	TGCGCCAGCAGCCACCCGGCAGGCCTTTACTCTCCAACTAATGAAAAACTGTTTTTT
once	TRBV5-1	NA	TRBJ1-2	CASSDQGGYTF	TGCGCCAGCAGCGACCAGGGCGGCTACACCTTC
NA	TRBV5-1	NA	TRBJ2-7	CASRGVENYEQYF	TGCGCCAGCAGGGGAGTGGAAAACTACGAGCAGTACTTC
NA	TRBV19	TRBD1	TRBJ1-5	CASQNSGTGVSNQPQHF	TGTGCCAGTCAAAACTCTGGGACAGGGGTTAGCAATCAGCCCCAGCATTTT
NA	TRBV11-2	NA	TRBJ2-5	CASSLSRVRWETQYF	TGTGCCAGCAGCTTATCCCGGGTTAGATGGGAGACCCAGTACTTC
NA	TRBV3-1/TRBV3-2	TRBD2	TRBJ2-3	CASSRQTSGGTDTQYF	TGTGCCAGCAGTCGCCAGACTAGCGGGGGCACAGATACGCAGTATTTT
many	TRBV18	TRBD1	TRBJ2-4	CASSRNAGGSVAKNIQYF	TGTGCCAGCTCACGGAACGCAGGGGGCTCCGTAGCCAAAAACATTCAGTACTTC
NA	TRBV6-5	TRBD1	TRBJ2-7	CASSYSGTGLSGEQYF	TGTGCCAGCAGTTACTCTGGGACAGGGTTATCAGGAGAGCAGTACTTC